This T cell receptor (beta chain) was captured by sequencing in a study of blood T cell repertoires in COVID-19. Study information: Collection of acute and convalescent COVID-19 samples took place in the United States, Italy and Spain. From T cells, B-cell-depleted T cells, or PBMCs came the material, which was cDNA or gDNA.

This clone was found a few times. In the source study's methods: Estimated nucleated cell counts came from reference gene primer amplification. Profiling relied on immunoSEQ multiplex PCR, and the TCRdb table lists in-frame clones only, not all of them. V, J and clone size are those of that table, while D and trimming were read from the DNA. Here the sample spans 280,000 or so clones, over 75% being singletons. This CDR3 comprises 16 residues. The V gene lost 8 bases and the J gene lost 4 bases, with 22 bases spanning the gap. Germline V gene lookup returns CDR1 MNHEY and CDR2 SMNVEV (reference sequence).

Material: peripheral blood. The V gene is TRBV27, the J gene TRBJ2-3, with D possibly TRBD1 on 6 matching bases. This sequence was found in a human donor in a cohort sampled during active COVID-19. The CDR3 region is CASPPKGQGTPDTQYF. The CDR3 region has the DNA TGTGCCAGCCCTCCTAAAGGGCAGGGGACCCCAGATACGCAGTATTTT.